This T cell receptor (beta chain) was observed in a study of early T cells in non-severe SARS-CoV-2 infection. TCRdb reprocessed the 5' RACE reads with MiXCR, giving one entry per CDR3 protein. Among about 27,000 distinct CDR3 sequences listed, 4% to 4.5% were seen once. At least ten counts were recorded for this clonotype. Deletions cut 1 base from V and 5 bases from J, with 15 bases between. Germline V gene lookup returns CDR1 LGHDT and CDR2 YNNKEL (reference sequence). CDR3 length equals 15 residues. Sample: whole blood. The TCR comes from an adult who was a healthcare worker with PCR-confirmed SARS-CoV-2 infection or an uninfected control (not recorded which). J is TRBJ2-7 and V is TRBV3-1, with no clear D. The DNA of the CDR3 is TGTGCCAGCAGCCAAGGGCCACCTCCGAGGCACGAGCAGTACTTC. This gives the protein CASSQGPPPRHEQYF.